The 19 T cell receptor beta chains reported below all come from one sample, sequenced in a study of CD8 T cells in Susac syndrome. Reverse transcription of roughly 0.5 to 1 ug RNA was carried out with random hexamers. TCRdb reprocessed the immunoSEQ multiplex PCR reads with MiXCR, giving one entry per CDR3 protein. The table has about 280,000 distinct CDR3 sequences, 70% to 90% seen once; the top ten hold approximately 0.11%. The sequenced sample was CD8+ T cells from PBMCs. These receptors all stem from a human donor with multiple sclerosis.

V usage is TRBV29-1 and J usage is TRBJ2-7; 11 positions agree with TRBD1. The CDR3 runs 11 residues. From germline, CDR1 is SQVTM and CDR2 ANQGSEA. V trimming: 8 bases; J trimming: 6 bases; junction bases outside the gene matches: 3. The CDR3 nucleotides are TGCAGCACGGGACAGGGGGGCGAGCAGTACTTC. This codes for CSTGQGGEQYF.

This clonotype was observed a few times. The V gene is TRBV27, the J gene TRBJ2-7; TRBD2 aligns across 11 bases. Germline CDR1 reads MNHEY; CDR2 reads SMNVEV (reference sequence). The CDR3 has 15 amino acids. The junction had 6 bases not matched to a gene; V was cut back by 5 bases and J by 3 bases. The CDR3 reads CASSGYGTSGYEQYF. The CDR3 region has the DNA TGTGCCAGCAGTGGATACGGGACTAGCGGCTACGAGCAGTACTTC.

The chain combines TRBV7-3 with TRBJ2-5, with 11 bases fitting TRBD2. Germline trimming cut 2 bases from V and 4 bases from J; bases unmatched to any gene: 3. The CDR3 extends over 15 amino acids. Germline V CDR1 and CDR2: SGHTA, FQGTGA. CDR3 nucleotides: TGTGCCAGCAGCTTACTCGGACTAGCGGGAGAGACCCAGTACTTC. It translates to CASSLLGLAGETQYF.

The J gene is TRBJ2-5, the V gene TRBV28; unclear D gene. The CDR3 runs to 16 residues. Germline V gene data show CDR1 as MDHEN and CDR2 as SYDVKM. V gave up 1 base and J gave up 5 bases, with 17 bases separating them. CDR3 DNA: TGTGCCAGCAGTTTATTACGGCGGCTAGTAAGTGAGACCCAGTACTTC. As protein: CASSLLRRLVSETQYF.

This chain joins TRBV11-2 and TRBJ1-2; D possibly corresponds to TRBD1 (5 bases). This CDR3 comprises 13 residues. Trimming left V 5 bases short and J 4 bases short, with 11 bases between. From germline, CDR1 is SGHAT and CDR2 FQNNGV. CDR3 coding DNA: TGTGCCAGCAGCCCGGGACGGACCTATGGCTACACCTTC. Translated, it gives CASSPGRTYGYTF. Combining the CDR3 with reference TRBV11-2 and TRBJ1-2 gives the whole variable domain EAGVAQSPRYKIIEKRQSVAFWCNPISGHATLYWYQQILGQGPKLLIQFQNNGVVDDSQLPKDRFSAERLKGVDSTLKIQPAKLEDSAVYLCASSPGRTYGYTFGSGTRLTVV.

This chain connects TRBV27 to TRBJ1-2; TRBD1 matches 7 bases. The CDR3 totals 13 residues. The V gene end was trimmed by 6 bases and the J gene end by 0 bases; junction bases not matched to a gene: 1. From germline, CDR1 is MNHEY and CDR2 SMNVEV (reference sequence). CDR3 sequence reads: CASRTGSNYGYTF. In DNA, the CDR3 is TGTGCCAGCAGGACAGGGTCTAACTATGGCTACACCTTC.

The CDR3 is CASSLGTGPLEAFF. The CDR3, as DNA: TGTGCCAGCAGCTTGGGAACAGGGCCTCTTGAAGCTTTCTTT. The chain carries TRBV5-6 and TRBJ1-1, with a weak D call TRBD1 (6 bases). This CDR3 comprises 14 residues. Per germline, CDR1 SGHDT and CDR2 YYEEEE. With 0 bases removed from V and 7 bases from J, the gap between germline ends came to 13 bases.

The rearrangement links TRBV9 to TRBJ2-7; 10 bases agree with TRBD2. The CDR3 is 15 amino acids. After removal of 3 bases from V and 5 bases from J, the junction contained 8 bases not matched to a gene. Germline CDR1 is SGDLS and CDR2 is YYNGEE. CDR3 protein: CASSDPAGGGHEQYF. DNA of the CDR3: TGTGCCAGCAGCGATCCAGCGGGAGGGGGCCACGAGCAGTACTTC.

This clonotype was counted a single time. V gene TRBV28 combines with J gene TRBJ2-4; D might be TRBD1 (6 bases). The CDR3 runs to 14 residues. With 5 bases removed from V and 3 bases from J, the gap between germline ends came to 11 bases. The germline CDR1 and CDR2 sequences are MDHEN and SYDVKM. The CDR3: CASSRTERKNIQYF. CDR3 coding DNA: TGTGCCAGCAGTCGGACAGAACGCAAAAACATTCAGTACTTC.

The DNA for the CDR3 is TGTGCCAGCAGTCATTCCAGGGTTGATGGCTACACCTTC. Translating it yields CASSHSRVDGYTF. The chain links TRBV28 to TRBJ1-2, with a weak D call TRBD1 (5 bases). The germline V and J ends were trimmed by 5 bases and 6 bases, with 13 bases remaining between them. The V gene's germline CDR1 is MDHEN and CDR2 SYDVKM. This CDR3 comprises 13 residues.

The chain is built from TRBV15 and TRBJ1-1; TRBD1 matches at 8 bases. The CDR3 runs to 15 residues. The J segment lost 3 bases and the V segment lost 5 bases, leaving 8 bases of the junction unmatched. The germline V gene encodes CDR1 LNHNV and CDR2 YYDKDF (reference sequence). CDR3 in DNA: TGTGCCACCAGCGGGGGACAGGACAGCTACACTGAAGCTTTCTTT. Its translation: CATSGGQDSYTEAFF.

V is TRBV4-1 and J is TRBJ2-1, with 11 bases lining up with TRBD2. This CDR3 spans 19 amino acids. CDR1 MGHRA and CDR2 YSYEKL come from the germline V gene. The V segment lost 0 bases and the J segment 0 bases; nucleotides outside the gene matches: 7. CDR3 region: CASSQELAGEGSSYNEQFF. The DNA of the CDR3 is TGCGCCAGCAGCCAAGAACTAGCGGGAGAAGGTAGCTCCTACAATGAGCAGTTCTTC.

This sequence joins TRBV6-1 and TRBJ1-5; 7 bases line up with TRBD1. Germline V gene data show CDR1 as MNHNS and CDR2 as SASEGT. V shed 10 bases and J 0 bases; nucleotides not matched to a gene: 15. This CDR3 spans 17 amino acids. The CDR3 DNA follows: TGTGCCAACTTCCGTTGGACAGGTCGATTTAGCAATCAGCCCCAGCATTTT. This gives the protein CANFRWTGRFSNQPQHF.

As regards this clonotype: The final CDR3 position lacks the conserved phenylalanine or tryptophan, pointing to a likely read error. The chain employs TRBV6-2 or TRBV6-3 and TRBJ2-1; D may be TRBD2 (6 bases). The CDR3 consists of 15 residues. V shed 4 bases and J shed 7 bases, with 17 bases lying between them. Looked up from germline, CDR1 is MNHEY and CDR2 is SVGEGT. The CDR3 DNA is TGTGCCAGCAGTTCAAGACTCTCCCGGGAGAATGAGCAGTTCCTC. Its protein is CASSSRLSRENEQFL.

The chain combines TRBV19 with TRBJ2-1; tentatively, D is TRBD1 or TRBD2 (5 bases each). The germline V and J ends were trimmed by 5 bases and 10 bases, with 18 bases remaining between them. CDR1 LNHDA and CDR2 SQIVND come from the germline V gene (reference sequence). The CDR3 is 14 amino acids. CDR3 sequence: CASSDGAPRDEQFF. The DNA of the CDR3 is TGTGCCAGTAGTGACGGGGCTCCTCGGGACGAGCAGTTCTTC.

The chain is built from TRBV28 and TRBJ1-1; D is unresolved. The germline V gene encodes CDR1 MDHEN and CDR2 SYDVKM. The CDR3 runs 13 residues. V was pared by 2 bases and J by 7 bases, with 11 bases between. The CDR3 spells CASSLVERIEAFF. CDR3 DNA sequence: TGTGCCAGCAGTTTAGTGGAGCGTATTGAAGCTTTCTTT.

Remarks on this clonotype: At one end, the junction sequence differs from germline, possibly due to a read error. CDR3 bases: TGTGCCGGCAGCTTAAGATCGACACGACGGCCCTACGAGCAGTACTTC. It translates to CAGSLRSTRRPYEQYF. The gene calls are TRBV7-9 and TRBJ2-7; no definite D call. Per germline, CDR1 SEHNR and CDR2 FQNEAQ (reference sequence). The CDR3 has 16 residues. Variable domain in full (rest from reference TRBV7-9 and TRBJ2-7): DTGVSQNPRHKITKRGQNVTFRCDPISEHNRLYWYRQTLGQGPEFLTYFQNEAQLEKSRLLSDRFSAERPKGSFSTLEIQRTEQGDSAMYLCAGSLRSTRRPYEQYFGPGTRLTVT.

Turning to this clonotype: At one boundary the junction diverges from the germline segment, which might be a read error. The chain links TRBV9 to TRBJ2-2; 9 bases align to TRBD2. The CDR3 extends over 17 amino acids. Germline V CDR1 and CDR2: SGDLS, YYNGEE. The CDR3, as DNA: TGTGCCAGCAGCGCGCCGCGACTAGCGGCGAACACCGGGGAGCTGTCTTTT. It translates to CASSAPRLAANTGELSF.

This clonotype has more than one count but fewer than ten. The junction departs from germline at one end; a sequencing error may be responsible. The chain carries TRBV6-5 and TRBJ2-2; 11 nucleotides align to TRBD2. Germline V gene data show CDR1 as MNHEY and CDR2 as SVGAGI. The CDR3 contains 17 residues. This chain's CDR3 is CASSSQLAGVNIGELFF. For the CDR3, the DNA is TGTGCCAGCAGTTCCCAACTAGCGGGGGTAAACATCGGGGAGCTGTTTTTT.